Below, 16 T cell receptor beta chains from the same sample are listed, as sequenced in a study of shared clonotypes between healthy human individuals. Some clones are missing from TCRdb's copy, which holds only in-frame ones; the method was immunoSEQ multiplex PCR. The sample shows fewer than 1.4 million clones, approximately 80% of them seen only once. Sequences were obtained from memory CD4+ T cells from PBMCs. Subset: CD45RA-negative fraction. Receptors were obtained from a man in his late teens or twenties in good health. Some clones in this sample may be carry-over from other donors' samples.

This chain uses TRBV29-1 with TRBJ1-2; 9 bases are a match to TRBD1. The length of the CDR3 is 14 residues. From germline, CDR1 is SQVTM and CDR2 ANQGSEA. J lost 5 bases, V lost 6 bases, and 10 bases had no gene match. CDR3 residues: CSVDLQGANYGYTF. The CDR3 nucleotides read TGCAGCGTCGACTTACAGGGGGCGAATTATGGCTACACCTTC.

The J gene is TRBJ1-4, the V gene TRBV19, with D unresolved. CDR1 is LNHDA and CDR2 is SQIVND in the germline V gene (reference sequence). V was cut by 7 bases and J by 5 bases, with 20 bases left in between. This CDR3 comprises 16 residues. The DNA of the CDR3 is TGTGCCAGTACTCTTATCGGAGGCAGCAAAAATGAAAAACTGTTTTTT. It codes for CASTLIGGSKNEKLFF.

This rearrangement joins TRBV30 to TRBJ2-3; TRBD2 agrees at 10 bases. The V gene's germline CDR1 is GTSNPN and CDR2 SVGIG (reference sequence). There are 13 residues in the CDR3. V lost 3 bases to trimming and J lost 6 bases; unmatched junction nucleotides: 3. CDR3 in DNA: TGTGCCTGGAGCGGGGGACTAGCGGATACGCAGTATTTT. Its protein product is CAWSGGLADTQYF.

This chain uses TRBV27 with TRBJ1-6; 7 bases fit TRBD1. This CDR3 region has 16 residues. Germline CDR1 MNHEY, CDR2 SMNVEV (reference sequence). J was trimmed by 10 bases and V by 1 base; bases with no gene match: 10. The CDR3 DNA reads as TGTGCCAGCAGTTTATATACCGGGACAGTAGGCTCACCCCTCCACTTT. The encoded protein is CASSLYTGTVGSPLHF.

The table lists this clone with a few counts. The chain links TRBV7-9 to TRBJ1-1; D uncertain. Germline loops: CDR1 SEHNR, CDR2 FQNEAQ (reference sequence). V shed 5 bases and J shed 3 bases, with 13 bases lying between them. The CDR3 is made up of 14 amino acids. The DNA for the CDR3 is TGTGCCAGCAGCGTAAAGGGTTTTGACACTGAAGCTTTCTTT. Its translation is CASSVKGFDTEAFF.

The genes are TRBV18 and TRBJ1-1, with 7 bases matching TRBD1. The germline V gene encodes CDR1 KGHSH and CDR2 LQKENI. Trimming cost V 5 bases and J 0 bases; bases outside gene matches: 9. This CDR3 has 16 residues. The CDR3: CASSAGGGLMNTEAFF. CDR3 nucleotide sequence: TGTGCCAGCTCAGCAGGGGGTGGTTTGATGAACACTGAAGCTTTCTTT.

This clone was observed once. The V gene is TRBV5-8, the J gene TRBJ1-5, with D possibly being TRBD1 (6 bases). Germline assignment: CDR1 SGHTS and CDR2 YDEGEE. V lost 4 bases, J lost 5 bases, and 16 bases lay in between. The CDR3 is 15 amino acids. In DNA, the CDR3 is TGTGCCAGCAGCCCCGAAGTGACAGGCGATCAGCCCCAGCATTTT. Amino acid sequence: CASSPEVTGDQPQHF.

Many counts were recorded for this clone. Other DNA sequences of this sample code for an identical CDR3. The rearrangement links TRBV7-2 to TRBJ1-2, with TRBD1 as a possible D gene (5 bases). This CDR3 is 16 amino acids long. Trimming left V 1 base short and J 2 bases short, with 14 bases between. The germline CDR1 and CDR2 sequences are SGHTA and FQGNSA. The CDR3 protein is CASSLVNGGGNYGYTF. The CDR3 nucleotides read TGTGCCAGCAGCTTAGTTAATGGGGGAGGCAACTATGGCTACACCTTC. The whole variable domain, filled in from reference TRBV7-2 and TRBJ1-2, reads GAGVSQSPSNKVTEKGKDVELRCDPISGHTALYWYRQSLGQGLEFLIYFQGNSAPDKSGLPSDRFSAERTGGSVSTLTIQRTQQEDSAVYLCASSLVNGGGNYGYTFGSGTRLTVV.

The rearrangement links TRBV5-1 to TRBJ2-3, with D uncertain. V lost 0 bases and J 6 bases, leaving 14 bases between the germline ends. Germline V gene sequence: CDR1 SGHRS, CDR2 YFSETQ. The CDR3 totals 15 residues. The CDR3 spells CASSLEPAPPDTQYF. CDR3 DNA: TGCGCCAGCAGCTTGGAGCCCGCACCACCGGATACGCAGTATTTT. Complete variable domain (other parts from reference TRBV5-1 and TRBJ2-3): KAGVTQTPRYLIKTRGQQVTLSCSPISGHRSVSWYQQTPGQGLQFLFEYFSETQRNKGNFPGRFSGRQFSNSRSEMNVSTLELGDSALYLCASSLEPAPPDTQYFGPGTRLTVL.

The gene calls are TRBV2 and TRBJ2-1, with a weak D call TRBD2 (6 bases). The CDR3 totals 11 residues. V lost 8 bases and J 11 bases, leaving 13 bases between the germline ends. The V gene's germline CDR1 is SNHLY and CDR2 FYNNEI. CDR3 sequence (DNA): TGTGCCAGCGGACTACATGGCCAGCAGTTCTTC. This codes for CASGLHGQQFF.

A single count supports this clone. J is TRBJ2-3 and V is TRBV5-1; TRBD1 matches at 8 bases. Trimming removed 7 bases from V and 2 bases from J; junction bases left unmatched: 6. CDR3 length: 14 amino acids. Looked up from germline, CDR1 is SGHRS and CDR2 is YFSETQ. The CDR3 here is CASAGTGATDTQYF. The CDR3 DNA reads TGCGCCAGCGCCGGGACAGGAGCCACAGATACGCAGTATTTT.

The V gene is TRBV27, the J gene TRBJ2-5, with D unresolved. Germline V lookup: CDR1 MNHEY, CDR2 SMNVEV (reference sequence). CDR3 size: 18 residues. V was trimmed by 1 base and J by 4 bases, leaving 22 bases between them. The CDR3 loop reads CASSLLGLRGDPPETQYF. The CDR3, as DNA: TGTGCCAGCAGTTTATTGGGCCTTCGCGGAGACCCGCCAGAGACCCAGTACTTC.

The chain combines TRBV7-9 with TRBJ1-3; D call uncertain. Germline V gene data show CDR1 as SEHNR and CDR2 as FQNEAQ (reference sequence). The CDR3 covers 17 residues. V gave up 1 base and J gave up 0 bases, with 13 bases separating them. CDR3 protein: CASSLDRILVSGNTIYF. CDR3 nucleotides: TGTGCCAGCAGCTTAGACAGAATTCTAGTCTCTGGAAACACCATATATTTT.

The chain joins TRBV5-1 to TRBJ1-3, with a tentative D call TRBD1 (5 bases). Trimming cost V 5 bases and J 0 bases, with 12 bases left between them. Per the germline V gene, CDR1 is SGHRS and CDR2 is YFSETQ. This CDR3 spans 15 amino acids. The CDR3 DNA follows: TGCGCCAGCAGACCCGGACAATTCTCTGGAAACACCATATATTTT. This codes for CASRPGQFSGNTIYF.

V usage is TRBV21-1 and J usage is TRBJ1-5; TRBD1 reflects the table's D call only, with no check against the DNA. TRBV21-1 represents a pseudogene. The CDR3 sequence is 19 residues long. CDR3 bases: TGTGCCAGCAGCAAAGTTTTTATTAGACAGGGCCAAAGGGATCAGCCCCAGCATTTT. Its translation is CASSKVFIRQGQRDQPQHF.

The V gene is TRBV7-8, the J gene TRBJ2-3; TRBD1 agrees at 10 bases. Germline V lookup: CDR1 SGHVS, CDR2 FQNEAQ. The CDR3 consists of 16 residues. V shed 4 bases, J shed 2 bases, and the junction held 6 bases outside the gene matches. The CDR3 is CASSSGTGANTDTQYF. The CDR3 nucleotides are TGTGCCAGCAGCTCCGGGACAGGGGCCAACACAGATACGCAGTATTTT.